Detailed here is one T cell receptor beta chain. The data stem from a study of blood T cell repertoires in COVID-19. The CDR3 is 14 residues long. Trimming took off 3 bases at V and 4 bases at J, with 10 bases between the two ends. CDR1 is LGHDT, CDR2 YNNKEL, per germline (reference sequence). Donors in Cohort 3 counted as recovered after two negative PCRs, clearance, or symptom resolution. How the authors handled the data: Scientists estimated how many nucleated cells there were by amplifying reference gene primers. Generated by immunoSEQ multiplex PCR, the TCRdb table keeps only in-frame clones and is missing some. Clone size and V and J calls were adopted from that table, with D and trimming inferred from the DNA. The sample carries 150,000 to 200,000 clones, roughly 86% recorded once.

The sequence came from a woman aged 25 to 39 who had recovered from COVID-19. This chain connects TRBV3-1 (or the pseudogene TRBV3-2) to TRBJ2-1; TRBD2 is a possible D gene (5 bases). Sequenced material: PBMCs or T cells enriched from blood (not recorded which). CDR3 bases: TGTGCCAGCAGCCAGTCCGGGAATTACAATGAGCAGTTCTTC. As protein: CASSQSGNYNEQFF.